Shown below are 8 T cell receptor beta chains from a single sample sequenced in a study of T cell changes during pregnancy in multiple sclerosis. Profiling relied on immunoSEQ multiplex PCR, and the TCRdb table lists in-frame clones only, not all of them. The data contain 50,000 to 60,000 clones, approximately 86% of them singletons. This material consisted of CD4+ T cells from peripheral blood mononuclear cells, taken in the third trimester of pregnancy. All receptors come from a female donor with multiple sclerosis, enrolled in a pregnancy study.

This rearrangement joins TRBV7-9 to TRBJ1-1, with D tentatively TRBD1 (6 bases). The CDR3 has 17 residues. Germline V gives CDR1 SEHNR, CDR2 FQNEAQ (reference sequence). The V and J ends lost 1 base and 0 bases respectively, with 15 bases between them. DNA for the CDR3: TGTGCCAGCAGCTTAGGGGCAGGGACATACATGAACACTGAAGCTTTCTTT. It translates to CASSLGAGTYMNTEAFF.

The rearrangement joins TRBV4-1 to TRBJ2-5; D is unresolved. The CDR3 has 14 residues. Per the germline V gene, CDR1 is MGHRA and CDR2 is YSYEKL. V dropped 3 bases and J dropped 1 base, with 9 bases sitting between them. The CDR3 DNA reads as TGCGCCAGCAGCCAGCAGGCCCCCCAAGAGACCCAGTACTTC. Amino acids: CASSQQAPQETQYF.

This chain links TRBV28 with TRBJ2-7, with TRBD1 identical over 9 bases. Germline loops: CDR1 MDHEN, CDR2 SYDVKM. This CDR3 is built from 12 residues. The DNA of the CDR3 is TGTGGGGCGGGACAGGGTCCCTACGAGCAGTACTTC. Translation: CGAGQGPYEQYF.

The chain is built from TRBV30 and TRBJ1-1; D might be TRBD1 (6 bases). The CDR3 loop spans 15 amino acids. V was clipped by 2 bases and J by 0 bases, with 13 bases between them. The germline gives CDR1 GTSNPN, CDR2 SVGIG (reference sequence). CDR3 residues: CAWSLGDNMNTEAFF. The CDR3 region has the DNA TGTGCCTGGAGTTTAGGGGACAACATGAACACTGAAGCTTTCTTT.

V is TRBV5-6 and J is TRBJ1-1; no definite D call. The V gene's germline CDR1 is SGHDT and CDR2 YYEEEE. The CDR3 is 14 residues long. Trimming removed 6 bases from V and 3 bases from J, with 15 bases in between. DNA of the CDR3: TGTGCCAGCACCTCGGAGGACCCGGACACTGAAGCTTTCTTT. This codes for CASTSEDPDTEAFF.

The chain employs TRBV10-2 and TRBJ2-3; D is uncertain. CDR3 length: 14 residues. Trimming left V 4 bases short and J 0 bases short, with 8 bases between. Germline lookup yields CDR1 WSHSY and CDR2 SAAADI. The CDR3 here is CASSGQSSTDTQYF. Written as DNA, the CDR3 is TGCGCCAGCAGTGGGCAGTCTAGCACAGATACGCAGTATTTT.

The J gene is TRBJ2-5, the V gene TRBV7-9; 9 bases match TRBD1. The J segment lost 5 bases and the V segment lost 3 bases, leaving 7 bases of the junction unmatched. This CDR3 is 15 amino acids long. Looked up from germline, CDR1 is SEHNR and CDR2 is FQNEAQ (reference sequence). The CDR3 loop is CASSFSWTGVETQYF. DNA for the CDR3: TGTGCCAGCAGCTTTTCCTGGACAGGGGTGGAGACCCAGTACTTC.

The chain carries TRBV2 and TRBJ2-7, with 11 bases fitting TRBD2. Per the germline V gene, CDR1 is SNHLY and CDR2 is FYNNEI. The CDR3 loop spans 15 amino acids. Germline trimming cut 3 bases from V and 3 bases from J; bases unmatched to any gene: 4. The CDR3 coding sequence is TGTGCCAGCAGTGAGGGACTAGCGGACTACTACGAGCAGTACTTC. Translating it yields CASSEGLADYYEQYF.